These 10 T cell receptor beta chains originate from one sample sequenced in a study of post-analysis software for immune sequencing data. Unique molecular identifiers tagged the TCR beta cDNA libraries. TCRdb used MiXCR to reprocess the PCR reads, holding one entry per CDR3 protein. Of about 810,000 distinct CDR3 sequences in the sample, approximately 50% were seen once. For these TCRs, the target antigens are not known. Findings of the study overall: Roughly five TRBV segments appeared more often in patients than in controls, and TRBV5-6, TRBV5-1 and TRBV20-1 were among these.

The sequenced sample was blood. The receptors here all came from a girl aged 10-17 years with multiple sclerosis.

This chain connects TRBV20-1 to TRBJ2-3; 13 bases agree with TRBD2. From germline, CDR1 is DFQATT and CDR2 SNEGSKA (reference sequence). The CDR3 consists of 18 residues. V lost 1 base to trimming and J lost 3 bases; unmatched junction nucleotides: 10. Here the CDR3 reads CSARGLAGGSPLTDTQYF. The CDR3 DNA sequence: TGCAGTGCTAGAGGACTAGCGGGGGGCTCCCCCTTGACAGATACGCAGTATTTT.

The V gene is TRBV10-3, the J gene TRBJ2-3, with 7 nucleotides matching TRBD1. The V gene end was trimmed by 4 bases and the J gene end by 1 base; junction bases not matched to a gene: 2. From germline, CDR1 is ENHRY and CDR2 SYGVKD. The CDR3 totals 14 residues. The CDR3 bases are TGTGCCATCAGTGGACAGGGAGGCACAGATACGCAGTATTTT. This translates into CAISGQGGTDTQYF.

This sequence joins TRBV15 and TRBJ1-5; the D is unclear. V was clipped by 3 bases and J by 6 bases, with 6 bases between them. The CDR3 spans 12 residues. Germline CDR1 and CDR2: LNHNV and YYDKDF (reference sequence). The CDR3: CATSRAAQPQHF. The CDR3 nucleotides are TGTGCCACCAGCAGGGCGGCTCAGCCCCAGCATTTT.

The V and J genes are TRBV7-2 and TRBJ2-7, with a possible D match to TRBD2 (6 bases). The V and J ends lost 1 base and 0 bases respectively, with 7 bases between them. This CDR3 spans 14 amino acids. Germline CDR1 is SGHTA and CDR2 is FQGNSA. CDR3 loop: CASSLDGGSYEQYF. CDR3 bases: TGTGCCAGCAGCTTAGACGGGGGCTCCTACGAGCAGTACTTC.

This clonotype has only a few counts. The genes are TRBV5-5 and TRBJ2-1, with D perhaps matching TRBD2 (6 bases). Trimming removed 0 bases at V and 0 bases at J, with 13 bases between. The CDR3 spans 17 residues. Germline CDR1 is SGHKS and CDR2 is YYEKEE (reference sequence). The CDR3: CASSLEGTDSSYNEQFF. CDR3 DNA: TGTGCCAGCAGCTTGGAAGGGACTGACAGCTCCTACAATGAGCAGTTCTTC.

This sequence joins TRBV20-1 and TRBJ2-1; 9 nucleotides align to TRBD1. The length of the CDR3 is 14 residues. From germline, CDR1 is DFQATT and CDR2 SNEGSKA (reference sequence). The junction had 7 bases not matched to a gene; V was cut back by 6 bases and J by 4 bases. The CDR3 DNA sequence: TGCAGTGCGGGACCGGGACAGGGATACAATGAGCAGTTCTTC. As protein: CSAGPGQGYNEQFF.

This chain joins TRBV10-3 and TRBJ2-5; tentative D call: TRBD2 (5 bases). Matching the DNA end better, TRBJ2-7 makes the J call doubtful. The CDR3 sequence is 12 residues long. Germline V CDR1 and CDR2: ENHRY, SYGVKD. The CDR3 DNA sequence: TGTGCCATCAGCGCCGGGAAGCACGAGCAGTACTTC. Encoded protein: CAISAGKHEQYF.

The chain has TRBV4-2 and TRBJ1-2, with 7 positions matching TRBD1. V lost 2 bases to trimming and J lost 8 bases; unmatched junction nucleotides: 8. Germline values: CDR1 LGHNA, CDR2 YNFKEQ. There are 14 residues in the CDR3. As DNA, the CDR3 is TGTGCCAGCAGCCAACAAGACAGGGTTGGGGGCTACACCTTC. Translated: CASSQQDRVGGYTF.

This clonotype was recorded a few times. The rearrangement links TRBV20-1 to TRBJ2-1, with unresolved D. Trimming took 1 base from V and 1 from J, leaving 8 bases between them. The CDR3 contains 14 residues. The germline V gene encodes CDR1 DFQATT and CDR2 SNEGSKA (reference sequence). In nucleotides, the CDR3 is TGCAGTGCTAGAGCCCCTAGGTCCTACAATGAGCAGTTCTTC. It encodes CSARAPRSYNEQFF.

This clonotype appeared a few times. The J gene is TRBJ2-7, the V gene TRBV10-2; 10 positions match TRBD2. CDR3 length equals 15 residues. After removal of 8 bases from V and 3 bases from J, the junction contained 10 bases not matched to a gene. CDR1 and CDR2 (germline): WSHSY, SAAADI. Written as DNA, the CDR3 is TGCGCCAGCGCCCTCCCCGGGACTAGCGTCTACGAGCAGTACTTC. Amino acids: CASALPGTSVYEQYF.